The 13 T cell receptor beta chains below come from one sample, sequenced in a study of blood T cells in healthy people across ages. Sample-barcoded 5' priming and a J-beta primer mix drove a second PCR of about 6 to 12 cycles. TCRdb fed the 5' RACE reads into MiXCR, producing one record per CDR3 protein. This table holds 660,000 or so distinct CDR3 sequences, under 65% found once. Sequencing used blood. The receptors originated from a man aged 55 to 70 in good health.

This clonotype occurred once. V gene TRBV6-5 combines with J gene TRBJ2-4; D might be TRBD2 (5 bases). V lost 0 bases and J lost 0, with 12 bases in between. From germline, CDR1 is MNHEY and CDR2 SVGAGI. The CDR3 is made up of 17 amino acids. Here the CDR3 DNA reads TGTGCCAGCAGTTACTCAGCGGCAGGTCTAGCCAAAAACATTCAGTACTTC. Its protein product is CASSYSAAGLAKNIQYF.

This chain joins TRBV6-1 and TRBJ2-5; 7 bases line up with TRBD2. The CDR3 is 17 amino acids. Unmatched junction bases numbered 13, after V lost 2 bases and J lost 4 bases. Germline-derived CDR1 and CDR2 are MNHNS and SASEGT. The CDR3 reads CASSEYKTGGALETQYF. As DNA, the CDR3 is TGTGCCAGCAGTGAATATAAGACGGGGGGTGCCCTAGAGACCCAGTACTTC.

There are a few counts of this clonotype. This chain joins TRBV7-9 and TRBJ2-1; 14 nucleotides align to TRBD2. Germline CDR1 SEHNR, CDR2 FQNEAQ (reference sequence). V shed 5 bases, J shed 15 bases, and the junction held 12 bases outside the gene matches. The CDR3 sequence is 15 residues long. The CDR3 coding sequence is TGTGCCAGCAGCCGGACTAGCGGGGGGCCACAATCCTGGTTCTTC. Protein: CASSRTSGGPQSWFF. Looking up the rest from reference TRBV7-9 and TRBJ2-1 gives the full variable domain: DTGVSQNPRHKITKRGQNVTFRCDPISEHNRLYWYRQTLGQGPEFLTYFQNEAQLEKSRLLSDRFSAERPKGSFSTLEIQRTEQGDSAMYLCASSRTSGGPQSWFFGPGTRLTVL.

This chain links TRBV20-1 with TRBJ2-7; 8 bases are a match to TRBD2. The ends lost 6 bases at V and 6 bases at J; junction bases unmatched: 10. The CDR3 has 13 amino acids. Germline loops: CDR1 DFQATT, CDR2 SNEGSKA (reference sequence). CDR3 sequence (DNA): TGCAGTGCCTCCGAGGTCGGGGGGGGCGAGCAGTACTTC. Translation gives CSASEVGGGEQYF.

This clonotype was counted between two and nine times. J is TRBJ1-1 and V is TRBV20-1; 10 bases are shared with TRBD1. The CDR3 is 15 residues long. Trimming at V came to 5 bases and at J to 1 base, leaving 7 bases not matched to a gene. Germline loops: CDR1 DFQATT, CDR2 SNEGSKA (reference sequence). The CDR3 DNA reads as TGCAGTGCTCGTTCCGGACAGGGGGGGAACACTGAAGCTTTCTTT. Encoded protein: CSARSGQGGNTEAFF.

To note about this clonotype: Germline and junction disagree at one end, which may indicate a read error. The chain carries TRBV20-1 and TRBJ2-3, with TRBD2 as a possible D gene (7 bases). Per germline, CDR1 DFQATT and CDR2 SNEGSKA (reference sequence). CDR3 length: 15 residues. CDR3 sequence (DNA): TGCAGCGCTAGAGTGGGCGGGAGACAGGCAGATACGCAGTATTTT. Translating it yields CSARVGGRQADTQYF.

The sample holds a few counts of this clonotype. This chain uses TRBV10-2 with TRBJ2-5; 8 bases map to TRBD2. The J segment lost 2 bases and the V segment lost 4 bases, leaving 9 bases of the junction unmatched. The CDR3 totals 16 residues. The germline V gene has CDR1 WSHSY and CDR2 SAAADI. The CDR3 is CASSGRTSQLQETQYF. CDR3 DNA: TGCGCCAGCAGTGGGCGGACTAGCCAACTTCAAGAGACCCAGTACTTC.

The J gene is TRBJ2-5, the V gene TRBV7-2; maybe TRBD2 (5 bases). The CDR3 covers 15 residues. Germline CDR1 reads SGHTA; CDR2 reads FQGNSA. Between the trimmed V and J ends, which lost 4 bases and 5 bases, there was a span of 17 bases. CDR3 in amino acids: CASSYAIEPGETQYF. The CDR3 DNA sequence: TGTGCCAGCAGCTACGCCATAGAGCCGGGGGAGACCCAGTACTTC.

Note on this clonotype: This may be a read error, as it is one base from a much larger clone. The chain links TRBV7-2 to TRBJ1-2, with D possibly matching TRBD1 (5 bases). Germline loops: CDR1 SGHTA, CDR2 FQGNSA. This CDR3 is built from 14 residues. V gave up 5 bases and J gave up 7 bases, with 17 bases separating them. CDR3: CASSAGLKSGGYTF. The DNA for the CDR3 is TGTGCCAGCAGCGCGGGACTCAAATCGGGTGGCTACACCTTC.

The chain joins TRBV12-3 or TRBV12-4 to TRBJ2-7; 10 bases agree with TRBD1. V shed 10 bases, J shed 4 bases, and the junction held 10 bases outside the gene matches. The CDR3 spans 14 residues. CDR3 region: CATRPGTGAYEQYF. The DNA of the CDR3 is TGTGCCACGCGACCCGGGACAGGGGCGTACGAGCAGTACTTC.

The rearrangement joins TRBV28 to TRBJ1-6; 7 nucleotides agree with TRBD1. The junction had 7 bases not matched to a gene; V was cut back by 4 bases and J by 7 bases. The CDR3 sequence is 15 residues long. Germline CDR1 reads MDHEN; CDR2 reads SYDVKM. CDR3 nucleotides: TGTGCCAGCAGTTCAACGACAGGGCGGAATTCACCCCTCCACTTT. It is translated as CASSSTTGRNSPLHF.

This clonotype was detected only a few times. The chain links TRBV7-2 to TRBJ2-1; 7 bases match TRBD1. From germline, CDR1 is SGHTA and CDR2 FQGNSA. Trimming removed 3 bases from V and 4 bases from J; junction bases left unmatched: 9. CDR3 length: 16 amino acids. In nucleotides, the CDR3 is TGTGCCAGCAGCTTGGTCACCGGGACAGTATACAATGAGCAGTTCTTC. It yields the protein CASSLVTGTVYNEQFF.

In the case of this clonotype: At one end the junction does not follow the germline gene, possibly because of a read error. CDR3 DNA: TGCAGCGGTGAAGCCTTCTATGAGCAGTTCTTC. Its protein is CSGEAFYEQFF. The chain links TRBV29-1 to TRBJ2-1; D gene ambiguous. CDR3 length equals 11 residues. Germline loops: CDR1 SQVTM, CDR2 ANQGSEA.